The TCR beta chain described here comes from a study of OX40 agonist ivuxolimab in advanced cancers. TCRdb's copy holds only in-frame clones and misses some; the assay was immunoSEQ multiplex PCR. Seen here are 57,000 or so clones, about four fifths observed once, and the top ten hold less than 3.5%. Study results and limitations: Nonresponders, in some cases, also had low normalized T-cell clonal expansion. CD4+ and CD8+ blood T cells expanded clonally by week 6 at 0.1 to 3.0 mg/kg. No antigen was identified for the clonally expanded peripheral T cells.

Looked up from germline, CDR1 is KGHSH and CDR2 is LQKENI. The CDR3 has 13 residues. V shed 6 bases, J shed 7 bases, and the junction held 8 bases outside the gene matches. As for this clone: Its antigen is unidentified.

The rearrangement uses TRBV18 and TRBJ1-2, with 7 bases fitting TRBD1. The material was CD4+ or CD8+ T cells sorted from blood, obtained in a trial of the OX40 agonist ivuxolimab. The origin of this receptor is an adult with an advanced solid tumor such as melanoma, head and neck, liver or kidney cancer. The chain's CDR3 is CASSSTGDGGYTF. The CDR3 DNA is TGTGCCAGCTCCTCTACAGGGGACGGTGGCTACACCTTC.